This T cell receptor (beta chain) was identified during a study of shared clonotypes between healthy human individuals. Study information: Per donor, CD8 memory used one plate, CD8 naive used two, CD4 memory used three and CD4 naive used three.

Trimming shortened V by 0 bases and J by 2 bases, and 23 bases separated the two germline ends. From germline, CDR1 is LNHNV and CDR2 YYDKDF (reference sequence). The CDR3 is made up of 19 amino acids. Deep level was the assay's run setting. TCRdb's table, derived via immunoSEQ multiplex PCR, lists solely in-frame clones and lacks some. The table includes over a million clones, roughly 96% detected once. Sequencing input: naive CD4+ T cells sorted from blood. The subset: CD45RA+ positively selected. This sequence was found in a man aged 30 to 39 in good health. This sequence joins TRBV15 and TRBJ2-7, with D unclear. CDR3 sequence (DNA): TGTGCCACCAGCAGAGATCTTTTTTCCCCTGGCCCACCCACCTACGAGCAGTACTTC. Residues: CATSRDLFSPGPPTYEQYF.